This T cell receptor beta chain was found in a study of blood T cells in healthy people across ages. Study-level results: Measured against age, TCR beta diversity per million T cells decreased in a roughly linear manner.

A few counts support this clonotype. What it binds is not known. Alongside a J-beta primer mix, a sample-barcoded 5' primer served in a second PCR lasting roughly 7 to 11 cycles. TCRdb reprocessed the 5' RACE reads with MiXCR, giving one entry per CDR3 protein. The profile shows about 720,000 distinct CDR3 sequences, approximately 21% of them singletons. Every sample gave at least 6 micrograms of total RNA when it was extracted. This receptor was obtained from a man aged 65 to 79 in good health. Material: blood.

CDR3 DNA sequence: TGTGCCAGCAGTTTTACTAGCGGGATGCAAGAGACCCAGTACTTC. This encodes CASSFTSGMQETQYF. The chain has TRBV12-3 or TRBV12-4 and TRBJ2-5; 10 bases are shared with TRBD2. There are 15 residues in the CDR3. V was pared by 3 bases and J by 2 bases, with 3 bases of the junction left unmatched.